These T cell receptor beta chains were read from a single sample in a study of blood T cells in healthy people across ages. Each CDR3 protein gets one entry after TCRdb re-called the 5' RACE reads with MiXCR. Among about 1 million distinct CDR3 sequences listed, roughly 24% were seen once. These data were also reused for a study on T cells of mothers and their children.

The sample taken for sequencing was blood. These receptors came from a girl aged 2 to 10 in good health. Both conserved end residues are part of each CDR3. Each record gives: V gene, J gene, CDR3 protein.

V: TRBV2; J: TRBJ1-1; CDR3: CASNNHWTEAFF
V: TRBV5-1; J: TRBJ1-1; CDR3: CASSFQTGGEAFF
V: TRBV7-2; J: TRBJ2-1; CDR3: CASSEGGGLAGLYNEQFF
V: TRBV6-6; J: TRBJ2-5; CDR3: CASSSGVPETQCF
V: TRBV9; J: TRBJ2-1; CDR3: CASSVGGASGWNEQFF
V: TRBV13; J: TRBJ1-2; CDR3: CASSPQELSGYTF
V: TRBV20-1; J: TRBJ1-1; CDR3: CSPNGRGLEEAFF
V: TRBV29-1; J: TRBJ1-1; CDR3: CSVEPLTGSTEAFF
V: TRBV12-3/TRBV12-4; J: TRBJ2-5; CDR3: CASSSSRTQTQYF
V: TRBV11-2; J: TRBJ2-7; CDR3: CASSLGQGITYEQYF
V: TRBV2; J: TRBJ2-1; CDR3: CASMGRGAQGAYNEQFF
V: TRBV5-6; J: TRBJ2-1; CDR3: CASSLVYWTPYNEQFF
V: TRBV28; J: TRBJ1-5; CDR3: CASTIGNQPQHF
V: TRBV25-1; J: TRBJ2-6; CDR3: CASSEALSGANVLTF
V: TRBV7-9; J: TRBJ1-4; CDR3: CASSDPNGGEEKLFF
V: TRBV4-1; J: TRBJ2-6; CDR3: CASSPREQGWAPSGANVLTF
V: TRBV7-9; J: TRBJ2-5; CDR3: CATCRDRGHETQYF
V: TRBV15; J: NA; CDR3: CATSRDRGLETQYF
V: TRBV7-2; J: TRBJ1-1; CDR3: CASSLAARATEAFF
V: TRBV7-6; J: TRBJ2-7; CDR3: CASSLPRQAGGPLLSSYEQYF
V: TRBV29-1; J: TRBJ1-1; CDR3: CSVAPQSGAEAFF
V: TRBV7-2; J: NA; CDR3: CASSPQVSDRGYNEQFF
V: TRBV5-1; J: TRBJ1-4; CDR3: CASSPTTTNEKLFF